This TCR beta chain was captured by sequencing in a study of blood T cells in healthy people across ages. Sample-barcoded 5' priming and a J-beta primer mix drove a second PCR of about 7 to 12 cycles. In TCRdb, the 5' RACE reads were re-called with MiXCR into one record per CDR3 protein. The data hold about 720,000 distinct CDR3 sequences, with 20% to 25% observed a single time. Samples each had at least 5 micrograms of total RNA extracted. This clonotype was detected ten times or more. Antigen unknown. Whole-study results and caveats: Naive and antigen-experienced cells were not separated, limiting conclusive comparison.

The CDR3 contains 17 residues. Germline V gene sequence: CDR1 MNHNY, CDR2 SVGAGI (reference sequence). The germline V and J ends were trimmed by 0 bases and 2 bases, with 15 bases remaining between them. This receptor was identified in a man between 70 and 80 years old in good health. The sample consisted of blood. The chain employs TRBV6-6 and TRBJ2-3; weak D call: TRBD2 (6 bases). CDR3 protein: CASSYSGEAGITDTQYF. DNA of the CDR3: TGTGCCAGCAGTTACTCTGGAGAGGCGGGGATCACAGATACGCAGTATTTT.